This TCR beta chain stems from a study of OX40 agonist ivuxolimab in advanced cancers. Background on the study: Cohort: approximately 79% men, mean age approximately 64, aged roughly 20 to 79.

Data came from immunoSEQ multiplex PCR; TCRdb stores just in-frame clones and leaves some out. Among 50,000 to 70,000 clones, 93% were seen once, and the ten largest hold more than 15%. General study results and limits: Low normalized T-cell clonal expansion was also seen in some nonresponders. There was clonal expansion of CD4+ and CD8+ blood T cells by week 6 at 0.1 to 3.0 mg/kg.

Individuals having autoimmune disease history or systemic immunosuppression were not enrolled. Turning to this clone: Its antigen remains unknown.

The sample here was CD4+ or CD8+ T cells sorted from blood, taken in a trial of the OX40 agonist ivuxolimab. The origin of this receptor is an adult with an advanced solid tumor such as melanoma, head and neck, liver or kidney cancer.

The CDR3 sequence is CASSEPGLAGGPVIPGELFF. The DNA for the CDR3 is TGTGCCAGCAGTGAGCCGGGACTAGCGGGAGGGCCGGTAATTCCCGGGGAGCTGTTTTTT. This chain links TRBV27 with TRBJ2-2, with 16 bases aligning to TRBD2. The V and J ends lost 5 bases and 6 bases, in that order; junction bases with no gene match: 15. CDR3 length: 20 residues. Looked up from germline, CDR1 is MNHEY and CDR2 is SMNVEV (reference sequence).